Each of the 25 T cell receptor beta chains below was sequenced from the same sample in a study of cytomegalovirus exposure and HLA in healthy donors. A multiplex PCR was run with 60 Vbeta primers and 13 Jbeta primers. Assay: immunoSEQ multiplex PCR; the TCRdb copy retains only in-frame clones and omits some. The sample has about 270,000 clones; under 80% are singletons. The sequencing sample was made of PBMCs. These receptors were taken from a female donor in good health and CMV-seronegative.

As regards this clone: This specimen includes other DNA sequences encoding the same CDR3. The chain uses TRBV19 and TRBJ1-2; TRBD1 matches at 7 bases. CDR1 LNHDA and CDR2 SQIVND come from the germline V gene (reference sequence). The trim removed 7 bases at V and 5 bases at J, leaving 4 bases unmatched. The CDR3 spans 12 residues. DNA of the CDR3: TGTGCCAGTAACGACAGGGTATATGGCTACACCTTC. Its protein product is CASNDRVYGYTF.

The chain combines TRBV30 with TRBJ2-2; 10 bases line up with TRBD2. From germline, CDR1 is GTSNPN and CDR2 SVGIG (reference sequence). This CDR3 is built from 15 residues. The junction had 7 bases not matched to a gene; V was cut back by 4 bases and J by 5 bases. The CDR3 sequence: CAWTSGSARTGELFF. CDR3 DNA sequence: TGTGCCTGGACTAGCGGGAGCGCCAGGACCGGGGAGCTGTTTTTT.

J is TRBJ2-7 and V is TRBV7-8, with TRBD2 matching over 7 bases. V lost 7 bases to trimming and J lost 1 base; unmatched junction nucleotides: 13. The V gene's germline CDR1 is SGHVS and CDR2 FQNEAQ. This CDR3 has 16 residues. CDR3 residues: CASTNKRAGESYEQYF. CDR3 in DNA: TGTGCCAGCACGAACAAAAGGGCGGGAGAATCCTACGAGCAGTACTTC.

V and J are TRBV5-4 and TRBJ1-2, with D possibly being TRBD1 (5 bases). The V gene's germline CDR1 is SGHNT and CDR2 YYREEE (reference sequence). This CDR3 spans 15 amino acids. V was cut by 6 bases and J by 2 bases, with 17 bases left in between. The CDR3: CASTGGGTLNYGYTF. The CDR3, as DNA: TGTGCCAGCACCGGTGGAGGGACTTTAAACTATGGCTACACCTTC. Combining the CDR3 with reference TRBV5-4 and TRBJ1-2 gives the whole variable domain ETGVTQSPTHLIKTRGQQVTLRCSSQSGHNTVSWYQQALGQGPQFIFQYYREEENGRGNFPPRFSGLQFPNYSSELNVNALELDDSALYLCASTGGGTLNYGYTFGSGTRLTVV.

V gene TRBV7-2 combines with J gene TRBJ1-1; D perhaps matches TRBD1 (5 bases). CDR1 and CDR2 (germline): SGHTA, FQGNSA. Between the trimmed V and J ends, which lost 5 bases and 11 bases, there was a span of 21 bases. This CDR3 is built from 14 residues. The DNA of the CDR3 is TGTGCCAGCAGCCCGCCGCACAGGCGGGAAGAGGCTTTCTTT. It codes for CASSPPHRREEAFF.

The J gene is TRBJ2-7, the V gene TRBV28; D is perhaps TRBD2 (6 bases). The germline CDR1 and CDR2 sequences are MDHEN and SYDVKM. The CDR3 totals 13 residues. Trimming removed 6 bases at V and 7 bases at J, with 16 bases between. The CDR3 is CASRPGPAGEQYF. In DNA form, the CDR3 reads TGTGCCAGCAGACCGGGGCCGGCGGGGGAGCAGTACTTC.

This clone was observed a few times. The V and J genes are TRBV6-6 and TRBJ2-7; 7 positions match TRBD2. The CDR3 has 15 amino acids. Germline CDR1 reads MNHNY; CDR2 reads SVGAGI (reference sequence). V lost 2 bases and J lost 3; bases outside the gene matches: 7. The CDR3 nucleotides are TGTGCCAGCAGTTACCGACTAGCAGAAAACTACGAGCAGTACTTC. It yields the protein CASSYRLAENYEQYF.

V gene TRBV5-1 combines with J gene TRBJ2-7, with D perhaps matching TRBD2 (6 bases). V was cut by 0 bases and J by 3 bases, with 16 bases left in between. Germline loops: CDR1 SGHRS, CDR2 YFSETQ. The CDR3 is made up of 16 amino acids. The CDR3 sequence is CASSLGPGGEFYEQYF. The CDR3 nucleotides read TGCGCCAGCAGCTTGGGCCCGGGCGGGGAATTCTACGAGCAGTACTTC.

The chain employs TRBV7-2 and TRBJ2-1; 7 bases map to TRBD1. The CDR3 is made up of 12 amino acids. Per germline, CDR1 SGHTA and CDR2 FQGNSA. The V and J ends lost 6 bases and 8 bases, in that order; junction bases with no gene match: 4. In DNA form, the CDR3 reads TGTGCCAGCAGGCTAACAGGGGATGAGCAGTTCTTC. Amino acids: CASRLTGDEQFF.

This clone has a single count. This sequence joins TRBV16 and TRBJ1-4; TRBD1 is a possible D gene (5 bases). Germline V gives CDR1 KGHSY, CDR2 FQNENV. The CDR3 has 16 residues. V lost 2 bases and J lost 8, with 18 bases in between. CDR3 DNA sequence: TGTGCCAGCAGCCAAACCCGACCTATAGGGGCGGAAAAACTGTTTTTT. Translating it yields CASSQTRPIGAEKLFF.

Here the CDR3 DNA reads TGTGCCAGCAGCTGGGGACTAGCGGGAGGAGAGGGAGAGACCCAGTACTTC. Protein product: CASSWGLAGGEGETQYF. V is TRBV7-2 and J is TRBJ2-5, with TRBD2 matching 15 bases. The germline gives CDR1 SGHTA, CDR2 FQGNSA. CDR3 length: 17 residues. With 4 bases clipped from V and 4 bases from J, the junction kept 7 bases outside the gene matches.

The CDR3 is CASSMSRGTPLGAFF. The CDR3 DNA sequence: TGTGCCAGTAGTATGAGTCGGGGGACCCCCCTGGGTGCTTTCTTT. The V and J genes are TRBV19 and TRBJ1-1; TRBD1 might be the D (5 bases). Trimming removed 3 bases from V and 11 bases from J, with 22 bases in between. This CDR3 contains 15 residues. Germline V gene sequence: CDR1 LNHDA, CDR2 SQIVND (reference sequence).

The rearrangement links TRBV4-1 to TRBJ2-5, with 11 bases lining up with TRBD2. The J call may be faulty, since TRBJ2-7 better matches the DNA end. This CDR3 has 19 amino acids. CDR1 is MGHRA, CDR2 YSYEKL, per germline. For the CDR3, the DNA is TGCGCCAGCAGCCTACAGGGCGGAGGTGGGACTAGCGGTGCCTACGAGCAGTACTTC. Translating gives CASSLQGGGGTSGAYEQYF.

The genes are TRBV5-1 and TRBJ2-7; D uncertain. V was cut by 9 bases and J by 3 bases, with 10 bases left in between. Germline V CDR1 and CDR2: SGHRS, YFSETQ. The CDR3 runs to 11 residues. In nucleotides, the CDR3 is TGCGCCAAAAGTGGGCACTACGAGCAGTACTTC. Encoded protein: CAKSGHYEQYF. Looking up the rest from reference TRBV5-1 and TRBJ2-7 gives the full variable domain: KAGVTQTPRYLIKTRGQQVTLSCSPISGHRSVSWYQQTPGQGLQFLFEYFSETQRNKGNFPGRFSGRQFSNSRSEMNVSTLELGDSALYLCAKSGHYEQYFGPGTRLTVT.

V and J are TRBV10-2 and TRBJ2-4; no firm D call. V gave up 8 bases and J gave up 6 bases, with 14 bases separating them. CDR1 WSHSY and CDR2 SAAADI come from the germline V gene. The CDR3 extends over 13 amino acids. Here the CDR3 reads CASFSEGGNIQYF. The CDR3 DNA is TGCGCCAGCTTTTCTGAAGGCGGAAACATTCAGTACTTC.

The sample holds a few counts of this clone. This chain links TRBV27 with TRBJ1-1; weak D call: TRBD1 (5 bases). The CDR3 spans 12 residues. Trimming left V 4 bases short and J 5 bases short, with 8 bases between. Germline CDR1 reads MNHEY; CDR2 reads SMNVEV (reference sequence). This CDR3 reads CASSSGLTEAFF. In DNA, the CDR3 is TGTGCCAGCAGTTCAGGGTTGACTGAAGCTTTCTTT.

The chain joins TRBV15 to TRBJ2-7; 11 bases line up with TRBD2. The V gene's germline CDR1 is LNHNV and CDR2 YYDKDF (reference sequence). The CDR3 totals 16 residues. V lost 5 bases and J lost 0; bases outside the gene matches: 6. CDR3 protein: CATSPGGLAASYEQYF. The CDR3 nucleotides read TGTGCCACCAGCCCCGGGGGACTAGCGGCCTCCTACGAGCAGTACTTC. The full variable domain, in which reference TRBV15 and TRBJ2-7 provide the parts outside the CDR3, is DAMVIQNPRYQVTQFGKPVTLSCSQTLNHNVMYWYQQKSSQAPKLLFHYYDKDFNNEADTPDNFQSRRPNTSFCFLDIRSPGLGDTAMYLCATSPGGLAASYEQYFGPGTRLTVT.

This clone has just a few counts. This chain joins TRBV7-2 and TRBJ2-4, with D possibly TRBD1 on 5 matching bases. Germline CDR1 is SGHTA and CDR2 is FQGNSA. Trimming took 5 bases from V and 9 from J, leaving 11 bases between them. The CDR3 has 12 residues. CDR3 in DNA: TGTGCCAGCAGCCCCTCCCAGGGCATTCAGTACTTC. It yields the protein CASSPSQGIQYF.

The CDR3 sequence is CASSIKSGGAFF. CDR3 sequence (DNA): TGTGCCAGTAGTATTAAGAGCGGTGGAGCTTTCTTT. The chain recombines TRBV19 with TRBJ1-1; D gene unclear. The CDR3 is 12 amino acids. Germline loops: CDR1 LNHDA, CDR2 SQIVND (reference sequence). Trimming removed 3 bases from V and 10 bases from J, with 12 bases in between.

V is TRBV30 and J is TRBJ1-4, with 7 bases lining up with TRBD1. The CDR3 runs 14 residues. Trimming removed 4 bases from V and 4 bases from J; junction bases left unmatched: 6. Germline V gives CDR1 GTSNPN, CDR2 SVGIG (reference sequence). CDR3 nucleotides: TGTGCCTGGACCCTCGGGACAGTTAATGAAAAACTGTTTTTT. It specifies CAWTLGTVNEKLFF. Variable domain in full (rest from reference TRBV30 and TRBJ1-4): SQTIHQWPATLVQPVGSPLSLECTVEGTSNPNLYWYRQAAGRGLQLLFYSVGIGQISSEVPQNLSASRPQDRQFILSSKKLLLSDSGFYLCAWTLGTVNEKLFFGSGTQLSVL.

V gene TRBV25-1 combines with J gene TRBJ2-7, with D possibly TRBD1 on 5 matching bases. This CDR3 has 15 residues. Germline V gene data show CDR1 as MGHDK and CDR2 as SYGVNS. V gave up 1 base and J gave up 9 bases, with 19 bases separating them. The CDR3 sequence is CASSESKGPLVSQYF. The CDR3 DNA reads TGTGCCAGCAGTGAATCCAAGGGGCCCCTAGTTTCGCAGTACTTC.

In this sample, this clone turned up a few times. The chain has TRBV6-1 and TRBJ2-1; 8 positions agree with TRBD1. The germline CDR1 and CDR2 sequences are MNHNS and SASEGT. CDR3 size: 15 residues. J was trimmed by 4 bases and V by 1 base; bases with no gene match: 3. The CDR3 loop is CASSEGTGIYNEQFF. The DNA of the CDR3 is TGTGCCAGCAGTGAAGGGACAGGGATTTACAATGAGCAGTTCTTC.

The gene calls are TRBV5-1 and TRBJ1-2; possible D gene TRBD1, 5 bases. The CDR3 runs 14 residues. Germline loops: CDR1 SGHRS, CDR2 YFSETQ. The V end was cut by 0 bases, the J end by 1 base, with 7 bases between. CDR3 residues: CASSLEGNNYGYTF. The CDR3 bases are TGCGCCAGCAGCTTGGAGGGGAATAACTATGGCTACACCTTC. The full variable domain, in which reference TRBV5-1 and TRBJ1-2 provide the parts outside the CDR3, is KAGVTQTPRYLIKTRGQQVTLSCSPISGHRSVSWYQQTPGQGLQFLFEYFSETQRNKGNFPGRFSGRQFSNSRSEMNVSTLELGDSALYLCASSLEGNNYGYTFGSGTRLTVV.

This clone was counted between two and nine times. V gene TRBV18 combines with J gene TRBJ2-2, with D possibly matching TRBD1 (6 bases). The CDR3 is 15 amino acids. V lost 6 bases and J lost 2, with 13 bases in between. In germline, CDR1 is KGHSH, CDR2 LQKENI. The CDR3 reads CASSQGTANTGELFF. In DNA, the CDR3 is TGTGCCAGCTCTCAGGGGACGGCAAACACCGGGGAGCTGTTTTTT.

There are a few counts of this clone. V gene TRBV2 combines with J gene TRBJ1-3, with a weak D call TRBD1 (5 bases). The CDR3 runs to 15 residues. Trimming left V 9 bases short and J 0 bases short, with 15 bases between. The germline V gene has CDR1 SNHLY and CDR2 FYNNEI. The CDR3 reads CARTPGLHSGNTIYF. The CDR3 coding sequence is TGTGCCAGAACACCGGGACTGCACTCTGGAAACACCATATATTTT.